A selection of T cell receptor beta chains follows, all from one sample in a study of technical replicates of blood from several donors. Data came from immunoSEQ multiplex PCR; TCRdb stores just in-frame clones and leaves some out. The data show 12,000 or so clones, 60% to 85% seen once. Material: PBMCs. Receptors originate from a human donor in good health. Both conserved end residues are part of each CDR3. D genes are given only for firm matches. Rows give clone size only sometimes, using once, few, many, or a class for an expanded clone.

J gene: TRBJ1-5
clone size: -
D gene: -
V gene: TRBV13
CDR3 DNA: TGTGCCAGCAGCTTAAGTTCGTCGGGACTAACTCAGCCCCAGCATTTT
CDR3 protein: CASSLSSSGLTQPQHF

J gene: TRBJ2-1
clone size: -
D gene: TRBD2
V gene: TRBV9
CDR3 DNA: TGTGCCAGCAGCGTAGAAGGACTAGCGGGTTCTGAGCAGTTCTTC
CDR3 protein: CASSVEGLAGSEQFF

J gene: TRBJ1-5
clone size: few
D gene: -
V gene: TRBV9
CDR3 DNA: TGTGCCAGCAGCGTAGGACGGGACAATCAGCCCCAGCATTTT
CDR3 protein: CASSVGRDNQPQHF

J gene: TRBJ1-4
clone size: -
D gene: TRBD1
V gene: TRBV28
CDR3 DNA: TGTGCCAGCAGTTTCCAGGGGGCGCTTAGTGAAAAACTGTTTTTT
CDR3 protein: CASSFQGALSEKLFF

J gene: TRBJ2-1
clone size: -
D gene: TRBD1
V gene: TRBV7-2
CDR3 DNA: TGTGCCAGCAGCTTCGGACAGGGGGGTTCTGGTGAGCAGTTCTTC
CDR3 protein: CASSFGQGGSGEQFF

J gene: TRBJ2-5
clone size: -
D gene: TRBD2
V gene: TRBV7-6
CDR3 DNA: TGTGCCAGCAGCTTAGAGTCTAGCGGGCAAGAGACCCAGTACTTC
CDR3 protein: CASSLESSGQETQYF

J gene: TRBJ1-1
clone size: -
D gene: -
V gene: TRBV6-1
CDR3 DNA: TGTGCCAGCAGTGCTACAGGGTTCATGAACACTGAAGCTTTCTTT
CDR3 protein: CASSATGFMNTEAFF

J gene: TRBJ2-2
clone size: -
D gene: -
V gene: TRBV29-1
CDR3 DNA: TGCAGCGTTGGGCACCCTGCGAACACCGGGGAGCTGTTTTTT
CDR3 protein: CSVGHPANTGELFF

J gene: TRBJ2-7
clone size: -
D gene: -
V gene: TRBV10-1
CDR3 DNA: TGCGCCAGCAGCTCCTCAGGGCCGAACGAGCAGTACTTC
CDR3 protein: CASSSSGPNEQYF

J gene: TRBJ2-7
clone size: -
D gene: TRBD2
V gene: TRBV28
CDR3 DNA: TGTGCCAGCAGTTTATCCAGCGGGAGCTCCGAGCAGTACTTC
CDR3 protein: CASSLSSGSSEQYF

J gene: TRBJ2-7
clone size: few
D gene: -
V gene: TRBV5-5
CDR3 DNA: TGTGCCAGCAGCGTAGGGACACCATCCTACGAGCAGTACTTC
CDR3 protein: CASSVGTPSYEQYF

J gene: TRBJ2-1
clone size: -
D gene: TRBD2
V gene: TRBV9
CDR3 DNA: TGTGCCAGCAGCCCTGGACTAGCGCTTAATGAGCAGTTCTTC
CDR3 protein: CASSPGLALNEQFF

J gene: TRBJ2-7
clone size: -
D gene: -
V gene: TRBV10-2
CDR3 DNA: TGCGCCAGCAGTGACGTGTCACCGACAACCTACGAGCAGTACTTC
CDR3 protein: CASSDVSPTTYEQYF

J gene: TRBJ1-2
clone size: -
D gene: TRBD1
V gene: TRBV18
CDR3 DNA: TGTGCCAGCTCACCCGGGACAGGGGGCGACTATGGCTACACCTTC
CDR3 protein: CASSPGTGGDYGYTF

J gene: TRBJ2-1
clone size: -
D gene: -
V gene: TRBV7-9
CDR3 DNA: TGTGCCAGCAGCCGAACTTCCGAGCAGTTCTTC
CDR3 protein: CASSRTSEQFF

J gene: TRBJ2-7
clone size: -
D gene: TRBD1
V gene: TRBV5-5
CDR3 DNA: TGTGCCAGCAGTACCGGGACAGGGGTCGAGCAGTACTTC
CDR3 protein: CASSTGTGVEQYF

J gene: TRBJ1-5
clone size: -
D gene: -
V gene: TRBV19
CDR3 DNA: TGTGCCAGTAGTATCCCAGATCAGCCCCAGCATTTT
CDR3 protein: CASSIPDQPQHF

J gene: TRBJ2-7
clone size: -
D gene: -
V gene: TRBV10-2
CDR3 DNA: TGCGCCAGCAGTGACCCGGGCGGGGTATGGTACGAGCAGTACTTC
CDR3 protein: CASSDPGGVWYEQYF

J gene: TRBJ1-2
clone size: few
D gene: TRBD1
V gene: TRBV9
CDR3 DNA: TGTGCCAGCAGCTTCCAGACAGGGGGCAACTATGGCTACACCTTC
CDR3 protein: CASSFQTGGNYGYTF

J gene: TRBJ2-3
clone size: -
D gene: TRBD1
V gene: TRBV7-9
CDR3 DNA: TGTGCCAGCAGCCCCGGGACAGGGGCCGATACGCAGTATTTT
CDR3 protein: CASSPGTGADTQYF

J gene: TRBJ2-2
clone size: -
D gene: -
V gene: TRBV25-1
CDR3 DNA: TGTGCCGCCGAGGGAGGGAACACCGGGGAGCTGTTTTTT
CDR3 protein: CAAEGGNTGELFF

J gene: TRBJ2-1
clone size: -
D gene: TRBD1
V gene: TRBV30
CDR3 DNA: TGTGCCTGGAGTGTACAGGGGAACTACGTGAGGGAGCAGTTCTTC
CDR3 protein: CAWSVQGNYVREQFF

J gene: TRBJ2-1
clone size: -
D gene: TRBD2
V gene: TRBV7-9
CDR3 DNA: TGTGCCAGCAGCTTACTAGTTACGGGAGGTAAGGATGAGCAGTTCTTC
CDR3 protein: CASSLLVTGGKDEQFF

J gene: TRBJ2-7
clone size: -
D gene: -
V gene: TRBV27
CDR3 DNA: TGTGCCAGCAGTTTATCGGCAGAGGGTTTCCCCTACGAGCAGTACTTC
CDR3 protein: CASSLSAEGFPYEQYF

J gene: TRBJ2-1
clone size: -
D gene: TRBD2
V gene: TRBV19
CDR3 DNA: TGTGCCAGTAGTAACCCGGGACTAGCGACGGTTGAGCAGTTCTTC
CDR3 protein: CASSNPGLATVEQFF

J gene: TRBJ2-1
clone size: -
D gene: TRBD2
V gene: TRBV6-1
CDR3 DNA: TGTGCCAGCAGACATAGCGGGAGGAATGAGCAGTTCTTC
CDR3 protein: CASRHSGRNEQFF

J gene: TRBJ2-1
clone size: -
D gene: TRBD2
V gene: TRBV11-3
CDR3 DNA: TGTGCCAGCAGCTTGGGGACTAGCGGGAATTACAATGAGCAGTTCTTC
CDR3 protein: CASSLGTSGNYNEQFF

J gene: TRBJ1-2
clone size: -
D gene: TRBD1
V gene: TRBV5-1
CDR3 DNA: TGCGCCAGCAGCCCCTTCGCTCCTGGACAGGGCGATGGCTACACCTTC
CDR3 protein: CASSPFAPGQGDGYTF

J gene: TRBJ1-1
clone size: -
D gene: -
V gene: TRBV21-1
CDR3 DNA: TGTGCCAGCAGCCTGTACAGGGCGGGGGACACTGAAGCTTTCTTT
CDR3 protein: CASSLYRAGDTEAFF

J gene: TRBJ2-7
clone size: -
D gene: TRBD2
V gene: TRBV9
CDR3 DNA: TGTGCCAGCAGCGTCGGACTAGCGGGAGCGTTGCAGTACTTC
CDR3 protein: CASSVGLAGALQYF

J gene: TRBJ2-7
clone size: -
D gene: TRBD2
V gene: TRBV2
CDR3 DNA: TGTGCCAGCAGTGATCTAGCGGGAGACATGGTGGTGAACGAGCAGTACTTC
CDR3 protein: CASSDLAGDMVVNEQYF

J gene: TRBJ2-7
clone size: -
D gene: TRBD1
V gene: TRBV7-3
CDR3 DNA: TGTGCCAGCAGCTCACAGGGGTTTGACGAGCAGTACTTC
CDR3 protein: CASSSQGFDEQYF